This TCR beta chain was identified during a study of PD-1 blockade in classical Hodgkin lymphoma. Study-wide points: It was CD4+ TCR diversity, not CD8+, that rose significantly by C4D1. In newly diagnosed patients, baseline TCR diversity was reportedly below that of healthy donors. Repertoire difference causes, possibly disease activity or prior therapy, remain undefined.

Sequencing was performed with immunoSEQ multiplex PCR; in TCRdb, only in-frame clones are kept and a portion is missing. The sample contains around 100,000 clones, around 88% of which appear only once. Every patient relapsed after autologous stem cell transplantation, and brentuximab vedotin exposure varied. Germline loops: CDR1 MRHNA, CDR2 SNTAGT. V gave up 2 bases and J gave up 0 bases, with 11 bases separating them. The CDR3 loop spans 17 amino acids. Details on this clone: Its matching antigen is unknown.

The material sequenced was peripheral blood mononuclear cells (PBMCs), taken before the second cycle of nivolumab. V and J are TRBV6-4 and TRBJ2-6; D remains ambiguous. The receptor comes from a human donor with classical Hodgkin lymphoma. The CDR3 nucleotides read TGTGCCAGCAGTGACAAGGCAGGCGACTCTGGGGCCAACGTCCTGACTTTC. It translates to CASSDKAGDSGANVLTF.